This TCR beta chain was documented in a study of cytomegalovirus exposure and HLA in healthy donors. General study results and limits: Later analysis showed TCR association rates varying by HLA locus, highest for DRB1 and lowest for HLA-C.

V gave up 4 bases and J gave up 1 base; unmatched junction bases: 5. The germline CDR1 and CDR2 sequences are GTSNPN and SVGIG (reference sequence). This CDR3 spans 15 amino acids. As for this clone: What it binds is unknown.

The PCR used 60 Vbeta and 13 Jbeta primers. This table comes from immunoSEQ multiplex PCR, and its TCRdb copy is limited to in-frame clones, with some not included. The table includes some 150,000 clones, around 75% detected once. This chain joins TRBV30 and TRBJ2-5; 11 bases align to TRBD2. This clonotype was obtained from a woman aged 40 to 50 in good health and CMV-seronegative. Sequencing was performed on PBMCs. The CDR3 here is CAWNLLAGAQETQYF. CDR3 sequence (DNA): TGTGCCTGGAACCTACTAGCGGGGGCCCAAGAGACCCAGTACTTC.